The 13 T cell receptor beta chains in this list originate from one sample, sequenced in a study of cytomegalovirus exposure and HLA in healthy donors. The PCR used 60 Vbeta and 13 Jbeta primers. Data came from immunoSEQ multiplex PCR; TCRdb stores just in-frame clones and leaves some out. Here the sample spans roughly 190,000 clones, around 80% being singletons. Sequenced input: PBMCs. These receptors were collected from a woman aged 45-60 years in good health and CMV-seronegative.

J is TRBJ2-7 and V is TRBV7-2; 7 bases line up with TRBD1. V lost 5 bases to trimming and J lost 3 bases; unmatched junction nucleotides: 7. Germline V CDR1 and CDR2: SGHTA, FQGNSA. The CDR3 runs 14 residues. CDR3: CASSTRDSYYEQYF. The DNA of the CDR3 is TGTGCCAGCAGCACAAGGGACAGCTACTACGAGCAGTACTTC.

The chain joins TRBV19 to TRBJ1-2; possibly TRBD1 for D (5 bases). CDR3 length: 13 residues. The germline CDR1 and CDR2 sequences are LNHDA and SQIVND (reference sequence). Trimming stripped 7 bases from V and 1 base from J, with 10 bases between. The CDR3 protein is CASTQGFNYGYTF. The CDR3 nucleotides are TGTGCCAGTACCCAGGGATTTAACTATGGCTACACCTTC.

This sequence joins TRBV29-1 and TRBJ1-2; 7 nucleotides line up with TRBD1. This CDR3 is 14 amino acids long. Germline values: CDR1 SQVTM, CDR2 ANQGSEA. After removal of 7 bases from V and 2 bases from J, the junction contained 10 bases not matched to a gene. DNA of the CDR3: TGCAGCGCATTATCGGGACAGCGAAACTATGGCTACACCTTC. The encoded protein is CSALSGQRNYGYTF.

The CDR3 nucleotides are TGTGCCAGCAGCCTACAGGGTGACACTGAAGCTTTCTTT. This gives the protein CASSLQGDTEAFF. The chain is built from TRBV7-8 and TRBJ1-1; TRBD1 is a possible D gene (6 bases). V lost 5 bases, J lost 3 bases, and 10 bases lay in between. Per germline, CDR1 SGHVS and CDR2 FQNEAQ. CDR3 size: 13 residues.

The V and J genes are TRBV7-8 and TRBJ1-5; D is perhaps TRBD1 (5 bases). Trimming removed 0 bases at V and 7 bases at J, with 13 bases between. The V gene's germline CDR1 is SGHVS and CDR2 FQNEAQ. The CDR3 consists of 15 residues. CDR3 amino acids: CASSLAVAGPQPQHF. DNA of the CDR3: TGTGCCAGCAGCTTAGCGGTGGCAGGGCCGCAGCCCCAGCATTTT. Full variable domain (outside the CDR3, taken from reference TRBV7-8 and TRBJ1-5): GAGVSQSPRYKVAKRGQDVALRCDPISGHVSLFWYQQALGQGPEFLTYFQNEAQLDKSGLPSDRFFAERPEGSVSTLKIQRTQQEDSAVYLCASSLAVAGPQPQHFGDGTRLSIL.

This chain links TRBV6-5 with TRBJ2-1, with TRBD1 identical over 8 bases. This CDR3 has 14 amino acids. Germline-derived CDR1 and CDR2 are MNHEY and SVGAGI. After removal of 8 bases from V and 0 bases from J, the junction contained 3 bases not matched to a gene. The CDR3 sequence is CASVDRGSYNEQFF. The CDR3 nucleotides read TGTGCCAGCGTTGACAGGGGCTCCTACAATGAGCAGTTCTTC.

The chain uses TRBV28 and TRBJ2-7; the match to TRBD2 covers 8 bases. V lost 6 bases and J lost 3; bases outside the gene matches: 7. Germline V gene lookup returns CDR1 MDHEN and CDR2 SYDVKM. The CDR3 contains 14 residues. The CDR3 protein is CASSPGGVGYEQYF. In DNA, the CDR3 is TGTGCCAGCAGCCCGGGGGGGGTAGGCTACGAGCAGTACTTC.

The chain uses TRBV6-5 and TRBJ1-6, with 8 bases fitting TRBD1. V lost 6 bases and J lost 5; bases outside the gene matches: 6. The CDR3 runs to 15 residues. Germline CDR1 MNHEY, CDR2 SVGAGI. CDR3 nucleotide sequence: TGTGCCAGCAGCGCCGGGACAGGAGATAATTCACCCCTCCACTTT. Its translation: CASSAGTGDNSPLHF.

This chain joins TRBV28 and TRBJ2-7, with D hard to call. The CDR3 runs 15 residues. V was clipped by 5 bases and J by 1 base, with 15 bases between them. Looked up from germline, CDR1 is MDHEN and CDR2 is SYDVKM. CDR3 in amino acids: CASSPPFPTSYEQYF. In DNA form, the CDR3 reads TGTGCCAGCAGTCCCCCATTCCCAACTTCCTACGAGCAGTACTTC.

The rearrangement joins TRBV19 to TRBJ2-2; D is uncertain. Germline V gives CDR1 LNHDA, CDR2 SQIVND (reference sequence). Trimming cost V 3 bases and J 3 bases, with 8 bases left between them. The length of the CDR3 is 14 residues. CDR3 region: CASSISPDTGELFF. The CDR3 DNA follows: TGTGCCAGTAGTATCTCCCCGGACACCGGGGAGCTGTTTTTT. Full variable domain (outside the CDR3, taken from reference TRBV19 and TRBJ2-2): DGGITQSPKYLFRKEGQNVTLSCEQNLNHDAMYWYRQDPGQGLRLIYYSQIVNDFQKGDIAEGYSVSREKKESFPLTVTSAQKNPTAFYLCASSISPDTGELFFGEGSRLTVL.

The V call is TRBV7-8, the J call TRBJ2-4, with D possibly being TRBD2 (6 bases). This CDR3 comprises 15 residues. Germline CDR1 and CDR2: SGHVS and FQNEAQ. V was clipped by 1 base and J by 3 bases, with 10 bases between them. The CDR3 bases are TGTGCCAGCAGCTTAGGCGGGATGGGCAAAAACATTCAGTACTTC. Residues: CASSLGGMGKNIQYF.

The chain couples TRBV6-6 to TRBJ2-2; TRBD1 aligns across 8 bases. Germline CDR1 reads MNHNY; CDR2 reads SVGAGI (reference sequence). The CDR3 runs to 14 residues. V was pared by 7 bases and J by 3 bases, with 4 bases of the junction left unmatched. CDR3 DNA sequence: TGTGCCAGCACAACAGGGGGTCACACCGGGGAGCTGTTTTTT. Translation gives CASTTGGHTGELFF.

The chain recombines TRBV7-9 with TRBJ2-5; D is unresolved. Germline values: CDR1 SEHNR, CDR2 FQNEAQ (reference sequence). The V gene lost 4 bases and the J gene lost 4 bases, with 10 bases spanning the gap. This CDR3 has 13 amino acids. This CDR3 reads CASSYSTGETQYF. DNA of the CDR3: TGTGCCAGCAGCTACTCCACGGGAGAGACCCAGTACTTC.